A selection of T cell receptor beta chains follows, all from one sample in a study of blood T cells in healthy people across ages. TCRdb reanalysed the 5' RACE reads using MiXCR and keeps one entry per CDR3 protein. The sample consists of about 320,000 distinct CDR3 sequences, 27% of them appearing once. Material for sequencing was blood. The receptor source for this set is a woman between 65 and 79 years old in good health. CDR3s include the opening cysteine and the closing phenylalanine or tryptophan. D genes are given only for firm matches. Some rows have no size entry. The others give once, few or many, or a class for an expanded clone.

D | size | J | V | DNA | CDR3
- | - | TRBJ2-7 | TRBV5-1 | TGCGCCAGCAGCTTACAAGGGGGCTACGAGCAGTACTTC | CASSLQGGYEQYF
TRBD2 | - | TRBJ2-7 | TRBV3-1 | TGTGCCAGCACCTCCCTAGCGGGAGACGAGCAGTACTTC | CASTSLAGDEQYF
TRBD2 | many | TRBJ2-1 | TRBV24-1 | TGTGCCACCAGTGAACCGGGACTAGCGGGAGGGTCGAGCTCCTACAATGAGCAGTTCTTC | CATSEPGLAGGSSSYNEQFF
TRBD2 | many | TRBJ2-7 | TRBV28 | TGTGCCAGCAGCTCACCGGGACTAGGATCCTACGAGCAGTACTTC | CASSSPGLGSYEQYF
- | - | TRBJ2-2 | TRBV10-3 | TGTGCCATCAGGAGCGGCACCGGGGAGCTGTTTTTT | CAIRSGTGELFF
- | - | TRBJ1-6 | TRBV2 | TGTGCCAGCAGTGAAATCGGAAATTCACCCCTCCACTTT | CASSEIGNSPLHF
TRBD1 | few | TRBJ1-1 | TRBV24-1 | TGTGCCACCAGTGATTCGGACAGGGGCACTGAAGCTTTCTTT | CATSDSDRGTEAFF
TRBD1 | many | TRBJ2-5 | TRBV10-3 | TGTGCCATCAGTGATCAGGGGGTCAGAGGTGGTTCAGAGACCCAGTACTTC | CAISDQGVRGGSETQYF
- | - | TRBJ2-7 | TRBV7-8 | TGTGCCAGCATGGCGATCGCTACCGCCTCCGAGCAGTACTTC | CASMAIATASEQYF
TRBD2 | few | TRBJ2-5 | TRBV4-3 | TGCGCCAGCAGCCAAGTCTGGTCTGCGGGGGGAGAGACCCAGTACTTC | CASSQVWSAGGETQYF
- | - | TRBJ1-5 | TRBV24-1 | TGTGCCACCAGTGATTTTGTAGATCAGCCCCAGCATTTT | CATSDFVDQPQHF
- | - | TRBJ2-7 | TRBV7-2 | TGTGCCAGCAGAGGGCTCGGACGGGGCGAGCAGTACTTC | CASRGLGRGEQYF
- | few | TRBJ1-2 | TRBV12-3/TRBV12-4 | TGTGCCAGCAGTTTTACGGACAGCGCTAACTATGGCTACACCTTC | CASSFTDSANYGYTF
- | - | TRBJ1-6 | TRBV6-5 | TGTGCCAGCAGTTACTCAAGGTGGGGGTCACCCCTCCACTTT | CASSYSRWGSPLHF
TRBD1 | few | TRBJ1-4 | TRBV29-1 | TGCAGCGTTGGACAGGGCGAAAAACTGTTTTTT | CSVGQGEKLFF
- | - | TRBJ2-5 | TRBV20-1 | TGCAGTGCTAACCGGGACTTGAAAGAGACCCAGTACTTC | CSANRDLKETQYF
TRBD1 | few | TRBJ2-1 | TRBV6-5 | TGTGCCAGCAGTTCTGAGATTGACAGGGGCAGGAATGAGCAGTTCTTC | CASSSEIDRGRNEQFF
TRBD1 | many | TRBJ2-7 | TRBV12-3/TRBV12-4 | TGTGCCAGCAGCTTCGGGACAGGGGGATACGAGCAGTACTTC | CASSFGTGGYEQYF
- | - | TRBJ2-5 | TRBV27 | TGTGCCAGCAGACTTCCGTTGGGACAAGGGGGAGAGACCCAGTACTTC | CASRLPLGQGGETQYF
TRBD2 | - | TRBJ2-1 | TRBV11-2 | TGTGCCAGCAGCACCCCACTAGCGGGAGGTTCTGGTGAGCAGTTCTTC | CASSTPLAGGSGEQFF
- | - | TRBJ2-5 | TRBV11-2 | TGTGCCAGCAGCTTAGTGGACAGCCTAAAGACCCAGTACTTC | CASSLVDSLKTQYF
TRBD1 | - | TRBJ1-6 | TRBV14 | TGTGCCAGCAGACGACAGGGAGACAATTCACCCCTCCACTTT | CASRRQGDNSPLHF
TRBD1 | - | TRBJ1-4 | TRBV28 | TGTGCCAGCACCCTGACAGGGACCGCAACTAATGAAAAACTGTTTTTT | CASTLTGTATNEKLFF
TRBD2 | - | TRBJ2-3 | TRBV28 | TGTGCCAGCAGTGTATCTAGCGGTCCGGGTACGCAGTATTTT | CASSVSSGPGTQYF
TRBD2 | few | TRBJ2-2 | TRBV20-1 | TGCAGTGCTAGTGCCGGGACTAGCCGTGGGGAGCTGTTTTTT | CSASAGTSRGELFF
TRBD2 | few | TRBJ2-7 | TRBV28 | TGTGCCAGCAGCTATAGCGGGAGGACCTACGAGCAGTACTTC | CASSYSGRTYEQYF
TRBD1 | many | TRBJ2-1 | TRBV3-1 | TGTGCCAGCAGCCAAGACGACAGGGTGGGAGAGGGTGAGCAGTTCTTC | CASSQDDRVGEGEQFF
- | - | TRBJ1-5 | TRBV20-1 | TGCAGTGCTAGTACAGGGAGTCAGCCCCAGCATTTT | CSASTGSQPQHF
- | few | TRBJ2-7 | TRBV20-1 | TGCAGTGCTAGTTTTCGCGGGCAATCCACCTACGAGCAGTACTTC | CSASFRGQSTYEQYF
- | - | TRBJ2-1 | TRBV20-1 | TGCAGTGCTACAGGGTTAGTAAATGAGCAGTTCTTC | CSATGLVNEQFF
TRBD1 | few | TRBJ2-7 | TRBV7-6 | TGTGCCAGCAGCTCCCTTCCCGGGACAGCACCCTACGAGCAGTACTTC | CASSSLPGTAPYEQYF
TRBD1 | few | TRBJ2-7 | TRBV4-2 | TGTGCCAGCAGCCAAGAAGGGACAGGGGGTTCCTACGAGCAGTACTTC | CASSQEGTGGSYEQYF
TRBD1 | - | TRBJ1-2 | TRBV10-3 | TGTGCCATCAGTGAGACACAGGGGGCGCAGCATGGCTACACCTTC | CAISETQGAQHGYTF
TRBD2 | few | TRBJ2-1 | TRBV29-1 | TGCAGCGTGAGGACTAGCGGGATGGTTTCCTACAATGAGCAGTTCTTC | CSVRTSGMVSYNEQFF
TRBD1 | once | TRBJ2-1 | TRBV20-1 | TGCAGTGCTTTCCCGGGACAGGCTCCTAATGAGCAGTTCTTC | CSAFPGQAPNEQFF
- | few | TRBJ2-1 | TRBV10-3 | TGTGCCGCCGGGATCTACAATGAGCAGTTCTTC | CAAGIYNEQFF
- | few | TRBJ2-3 | TRBV5-1 | TGCGCCAGCAGCTTGAGAAACACTTTAAGCACAGATACGCAGTATTTT | CASSLRNTLSTDTQYF
- | - | TRBJ1-6 | TRBV27 | TGTGCCAGCAGCCGCCCAAATTCACCCCTCCACTTT | CASSRPNSPLHF
- | - | TRBJ2-1 | TRBV10-3 | TGTGCCATCAGTGTATTATCTACTGAGCAGTTCTTC | CAISVLSTEQFF
- | - | TRBJ2-1 | TRBV5-6 | TGTGCCAGCAGCTTGGTAGAGGCCCATGAGCAGTTCTTC | CASSLVEAHEQFF
- | few | TRBJ2-5 | TRBV6-5 | TGTGCCAGCAGTTATACGGGACTGACTGGAGAGACCCAGTACTTC | CASSYTGLTGETQYF
- | few | TRBJ2-3 | TRBV7-3 | TGTGCCAGCAGCTTACTGGGGGCTGGGTCAGATACGCAGTATTTT | CASSLLGAGSDTQYF
- | few | TRBJ2-1 | TRBV12-3/TRBV12-4 | TGTGCCAGCAGCTTTGACCATAGCGAAGAGCAGTTCTTC | CASSFDHSEEQFF
TRBD2 | - | TRBJ2-1 | TRBV6-1 | TGTGCCAGCAGCATAACCGGGACTAGCAATGAGCAGTTCTTC | CASSITGTSNEQFF
- | many | TRBJ1-2 | TRBV5-6 | TGTGCCAGCAGCTTCCAGGGGAACTATGGCTACACCTTC | CASSFQGNYGYTF
- | few | TRBJ1-2 | TRBV12-3/TRBV12-4 | TGTGCCAGCAGTTTAGCGCGTTCAGGCTACACCTTC | CASSLARSGYTF
- | - | TRBJ1-5 | TRBV7-8 | TGTGCCAGCAGCTTAGATTTCGGGGGGGAAAATCAGCCCCAGCATTTT | CASSLDFGGENQPQHF
- | - | TRBJ2-5 | TRBV7-8 | TGTGCCAGCGGGTACCAAGAGACCCAGTACTTC | CASGYQETQYF
- | - | TRBJ2-7 | TRBV4-2 | TGTGCCAGCAGCCAGGACCCGGGATTCACGACAGTGGACGAGCAGTACTTC | CASSQDPGFTTVDEQYF
TRBD2 | - | TRBJ2-3 | TRBV12-3/TRBV12-4 | TGTGCCAGCAGCGCGACTAGCGGGGGTCAGTATTTT | CASSATSGGQYF
- | few | TRBJ1-5 | TRBV12-3/TRBV12-4 | TGTGCCAGCAGTTTTGGTTCAGGGAATCAGCCCCAGCATTTT | CASSFGSGNQPQHF
- | - | TRBJ2-6 | TRBV20-1 | TGCAGTGCTAGAGATGACTCGGGAACCGGGGCCAACGTCCTGACTTTC | CSARDDSGTGANVLTF
TRBD2 | - | TRBJ2-1 | TRBV5-6 | TGTGCCAGCAGCTTGCTCCCTAGCGGGAGAAATGAGCAGTTCTTC | CASSLLPSGRNEQFF
TRBD1 | - | TRBJ1-2 | TRBV6-1 | TGTGCCAGCGGTCAACAGGGGGCATATGGCTACACCTTC | CASGQQGAYGYTF